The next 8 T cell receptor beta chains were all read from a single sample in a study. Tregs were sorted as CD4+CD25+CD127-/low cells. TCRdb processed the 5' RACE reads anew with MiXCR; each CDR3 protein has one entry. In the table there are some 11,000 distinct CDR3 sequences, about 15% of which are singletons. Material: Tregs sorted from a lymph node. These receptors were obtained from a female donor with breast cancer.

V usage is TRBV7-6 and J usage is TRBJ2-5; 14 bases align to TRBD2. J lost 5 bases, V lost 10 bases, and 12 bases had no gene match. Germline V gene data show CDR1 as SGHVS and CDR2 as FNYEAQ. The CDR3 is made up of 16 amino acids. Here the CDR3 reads CATSKTSGRAGETQYF. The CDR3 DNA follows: TGTGCCACTTCGAAGACTAGCGGGAGGGCCGGGGAGACCCAGTACTTC.

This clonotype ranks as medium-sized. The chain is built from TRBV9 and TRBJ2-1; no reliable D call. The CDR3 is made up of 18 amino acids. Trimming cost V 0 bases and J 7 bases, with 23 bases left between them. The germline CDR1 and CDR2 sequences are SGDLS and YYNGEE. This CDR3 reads CASSVGLSVGSVVNEQFF. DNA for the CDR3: TGTGCCAGCAGCGTAGGCCTATCAGTCGGGTCCGTTGTGAATGAGCAGTTCTTC.

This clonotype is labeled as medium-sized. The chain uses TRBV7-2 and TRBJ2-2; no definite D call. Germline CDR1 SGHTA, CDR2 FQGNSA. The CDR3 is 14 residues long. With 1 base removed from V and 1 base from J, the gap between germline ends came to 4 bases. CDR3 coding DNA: TGTGCCAGCAGCTTAGACGGGAACACCGGGGAGCTGTTTTTT. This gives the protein CASSLDGNTGELFF.

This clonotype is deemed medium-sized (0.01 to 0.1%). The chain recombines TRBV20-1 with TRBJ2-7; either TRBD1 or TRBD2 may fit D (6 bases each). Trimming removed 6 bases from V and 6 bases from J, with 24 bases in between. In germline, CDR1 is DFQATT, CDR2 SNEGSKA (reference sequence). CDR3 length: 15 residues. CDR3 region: CSAPSRDGRGAEQYF. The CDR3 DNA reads TGCAGTGCGCCAAGTCGGGACGGAAGGGGGGCCGAGCAGTACTTC.

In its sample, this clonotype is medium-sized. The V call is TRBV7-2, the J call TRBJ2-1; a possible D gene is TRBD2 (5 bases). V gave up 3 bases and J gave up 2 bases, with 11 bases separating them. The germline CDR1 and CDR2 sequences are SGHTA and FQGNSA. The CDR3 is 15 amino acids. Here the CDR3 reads CASSFNSATYNEQFF. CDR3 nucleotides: TGTGCCAGCAGCTTCAATAGCGCAACCTACAATGAGCAGTTCTTC.

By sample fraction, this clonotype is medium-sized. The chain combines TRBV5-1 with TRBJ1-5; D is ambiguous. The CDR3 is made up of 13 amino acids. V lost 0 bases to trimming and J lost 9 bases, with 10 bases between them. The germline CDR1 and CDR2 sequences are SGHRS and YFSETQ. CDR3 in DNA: TGCGCCAGCAGCTTGGCCGGCAGTTGGCCCCAGCATTTT. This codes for CASSLAGSWPQHF.

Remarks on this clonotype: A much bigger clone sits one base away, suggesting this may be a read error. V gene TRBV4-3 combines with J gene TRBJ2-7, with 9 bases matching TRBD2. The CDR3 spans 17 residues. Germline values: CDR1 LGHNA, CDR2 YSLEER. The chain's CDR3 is CASSQVQWGGGAYKQYF. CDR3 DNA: TGCGCCAGCAGCCAAGTCCAATGGGGCGGGGGGGCCTACAAGCAGTACTTC.

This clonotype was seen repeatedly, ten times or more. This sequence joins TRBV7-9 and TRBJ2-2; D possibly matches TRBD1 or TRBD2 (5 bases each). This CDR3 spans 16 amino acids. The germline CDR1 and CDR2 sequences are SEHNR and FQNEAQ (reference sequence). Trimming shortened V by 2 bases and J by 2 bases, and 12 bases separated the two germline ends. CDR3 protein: CASSLRGALNTGELFF. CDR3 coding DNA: TGTGCCAGCAGCTTAAGGGGAGCGTTAAACACCGGGGAGCTGTTTTTT.